Reported below is one T cell receptor (beta chain). This record comes from a study of control samples from healthy donors and cancer patients. The repertoire was sequenced with immunoSEQ multiplex PCR; TCRdb's copy has only in-frame clones and lacks some. The data show approximately 100,000 clones, roughly 88% seen once. Between the trimmed V and J ends, which lost 4 bases and 5 bases, there was a span of 21 bases. The CDR3 is 16 amino acids. Germline lookup yields CDR1 SGHTS and CDR2 YDEGEE. Material: blood. This sequence originates from a man younger than 45 in good health. This rearrangement joins TRBV5-8 to TRBJ2-5, with D possibly being TRBD2 (6 bases). Written as DNA, the CDR3 is TGTGCCAGCAGCATCAGTAACGGGGCTGCGGGGGAGACCCAGTACTTC. Its translation is CASSISNGAAGETQYF.